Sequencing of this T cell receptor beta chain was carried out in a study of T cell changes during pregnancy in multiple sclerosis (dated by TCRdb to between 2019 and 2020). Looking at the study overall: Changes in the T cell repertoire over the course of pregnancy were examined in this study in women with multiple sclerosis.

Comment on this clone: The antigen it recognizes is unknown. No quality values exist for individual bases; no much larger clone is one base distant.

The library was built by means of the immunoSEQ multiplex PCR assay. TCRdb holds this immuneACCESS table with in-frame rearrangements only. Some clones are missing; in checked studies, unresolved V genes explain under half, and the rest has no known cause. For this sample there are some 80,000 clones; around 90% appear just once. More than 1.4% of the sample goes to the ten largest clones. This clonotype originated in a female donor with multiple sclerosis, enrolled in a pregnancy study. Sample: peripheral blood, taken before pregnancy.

The CDR3 in this case is CASSITDGQANEKLFF. The base sequence is TGTGCCAGCAGCATTACTGACGGACAGGCCAATGAAAAACTGTTTTTT. The rearranged chain carries TRBV14 and TRBJ1-4; 7 central bases correspond to TRBD1. In the germline V gene, CDR1 corresponds to SGHDN and CDR2 to FVKESK. From V the trimming removes 5 bases and from J it removes 5 bases, while the gene matches leave 11 bases of the junction unaccounted for. Spanning cysteine to phenylalanine, the CDR3 consists of 16 amino acids. The DNA shown is the 48-base CDR3, in frame from base 1.